The sequence of this T cell receptor (beta chain) was determined in a study of blood T cells in healthy people across ages. Peripheral blood samples of 9 to 10 milliliters were drawn from each donor. This CDR3 is 12 amino acids long. Deletions cut 4 bases from V and 1 base from J, with 7 bases between. From germline, CDR1 is SQVTM and CDR2 ANQGSEA. General study findings and limits: Because sorting was not performed, PBMCs prevented conclusive naive versus antigen-experienced comparison. CMV infection status of these donors was not known.

As for this clonotype: Its antigen is as yet unknown.

Sample-barcoded 5' priming and a J-beta primer mix drove a second PCR of about 7 to 12 cycles. TCRdb re-called the 5' RACE reads with MiXCR, one entry per CDR3 protein. The sample shows some 640,000 distinct CDR3 sequences, around half of them seen only once. The sequencing input was blood. This receptor was obtained from a woman aged 60-75 years in good health. The chain employs TRBV29-1 and TRBJ1-1; D might be TRBD1 (5 bases). The CDR3 DNA reads TGCAGCGTTGCCGGGGCGAACACTGAAGCTTTCTTT. Its translation: CSVAGANTEAFF. Based on the CDR3 plus reference TRBV29-1 and TRBJ1-1, the full variable domain is SAVISQKPSRDICQRGTSLTIQCQVDSQVTMMFWYRQQPGQSLTLIATANQGSEATYESGFVIDKFPISRPNLTFSTLTVSNMSPEDSSIYLCSVAGANTEAFFGQGTRLTVV.